The rows below give T cell receptor beta chains drawn from one sample of a study of T cells in Graves' hyperthyroidism and ophthalmopathy. TCRdb re-analysed the multiplex PCR reads in MiXCR, keeping a single row per CDR3 protein. The table lists 300,000 to 400,000 distinct CDR3 sequences, about 20% of them singletons, with about 49% in the top ten. The specimen sequenced was blood. Every receptor here comes from a woman aged 45-60 years with Graves' hyperthyroidism. CDR3s leave out the opening cysteine and the closing phenylalanine or tryptophan. The order of the fields is D gene, V gene, CDR3 protein. A D gene is named only where the DNA matches it firmly.

D gene: TRBD2; V gene: TRBV11-3; CDR3 protein: ASSQRSRGGANEQY
D gene: TRBD1; V gene: TRBV28; CDR3 protein: ASFPGGGIYGYT
D gene: -; V gene: TRBV7-2; CDR3 protein: ASSLRAEVDSYNSPLH
D gene: TRBD1; V gene: TRBV12-3/TRBV12-4; CDR3 protein: ASSGQGWGTEAF
D gene: -; V gene: TRBV3-1; CDR3 protein: ASSQDEGYTQY
D gene: -; V gene: TRBV5-1; CDR3 protein: ASSYGHTATGELF
D gene: TRBD1; V gene: TRBV6-1; CDR3 protein: ASRDRDRISEAF
D gene: -; V gene: TRBV20-1; CDR3 protein: SAIGGGLETQY
D gene: -; V gene: TRBV25-1; CDR3 protein: ASSERGLGAGTEAF
D gene: -; V gene: TRBV3-1; CDR3 protein: ASSPSPMTGMNTEAF
D gene: -; V gene: TRBV12-3/TRBV12-4; CDR3 protein: ASSKVGPQH
D gene: -; V gene: TRBV7-9; CDR3 protein: ASKMGVEAF
D gene: -; V gene: TRBV7-9; CDR3 protein: ASSLGSLLGTQY
D gene: -; V gene: TRBV5-1; CDR3 protein: ASSLAAGSDSPYGYT
D gene: TRBD1; V gene: TRBV27; CDR3 protein: ASTTDRKNRGSPLH
D gene: TRBD1; V gene: TRBV30; CDR3 protein: AWSPTTGSHWADTQY
D gene: -; V gene: TRBV10-3; CDR3 protein: AISESNQETQY
D gene: -; V gene: TRBV9; CDR3 protein: ASSVGNENSPLH
D gene: TRBD2; V gene: TRBV9; CDR3 protein: ASSVDTSGDLFNEQF
D gene: -; V gene: TRBV28; CDR3 protein: ASSSSFPGPIINRDFDNEQF